Presented here are 15 T cell receptor beta chains from one specimen sequenced in a study of PD-L1 blockade in urothelial cancer. The time point was: pretreatment peripheral blood. Measured with immunoSEQ multiplex PCR; TCRdb has only the in-frame clones, and not every one. This sample carries about 39,000 clones, roughly 90% of them seen once, and the ten largest clones take approximately 11%. Sequencing used PBMCs, obtained around atezolizumab (anti-PD-L1) treatment. These receptors all stem from a woman aged 60-75 years with urothelial cancer.

In DNA, the CDR3 is TGTGCCAGTAGAGGAGGTGCCAATCAGCCCCAGCATTTT. This sequence encodes CASRGGANQPQHF. This chain joins TRBV19 and TRBJ1-5; D uncertain. CDR3 length equals 13 residues. Trimming pared 6 bases from V and 3 bases from J, leaving 9 bases between. CDR1 is LNHDA, CDR2 SQIVND, per germline (reference sequence).

V gene TRBV2 combines with J gene TRBJ2-5; D may be TRBD2 (5 bases). Germline V lookup: CDR1 SNHLY, CDR2 FYNNEI. The CDR3 consists of 14 residues. V lost 1 base, J lost 4 bases, and 10 bases lay in between. The CDR3 protein is CASSEGWAGETQYF. The CDR3 nucleotides are TGTGCCAGCAGTGAAGGGTGGGCGGGAGAGACCCAGTACTTC.

The chain links TRBV28 to TRBJ2-3; tentatively, D is TRBD2 (5 bases). This CDR3 is built from 14 residues. CDR1 MDHEN and CDR2 SYDVKM come from the germline V gene. Trimming removed 2 bases from V and 3 bases from J, with 9 bases in between. This chain's CDR3 is CASSLRRTTDTQYF. As DNA, the CDR3 is TGTGCCAGCAGTTTAAGAAGGACTACAGATACGCAGTATTTT.

V is TRBV19 and J is TRBJ2-3, with TRBD2 as a possible D gene (6 bases). CDR3 length: 16 amino acids. Germline CDR1 and CDR2: LNHDA and SQIVND (reference sequence). V was cut by 3 bases and J by 4 bases, with 17 bases left in between. CDR3 sequence: CASSILGAAGADTQYF. The CDR3 DNA reads as TGTGCCAGTAGTATTCTCGGCGCAGCGGGCGCAGATACGCAGTATTTT. Using reference TRBV19 and TRBJ2-3 for the parts outside the CDR3, the full variable domain is DGGITQSPKYLFRKEGQNVTLSCEQNLNHDAMYWYRQDPGQGLRLIYYSQIVNDFQKGDIAEGYSVSREKKESFPLTVTSAQKNPTAFYLCASSILGAAGADTQYFGPGTRLTVL.

CDR3 loop: CASSNRGGDTEAFF. CDR3 nucleotide sequence: TGTGCCAGCAGTAACAGGGGAGGTGACACTGAAGCTTTCTTT. The chain joins TRBV28 to TRBJ1-1; TRBD1 agrees at 7 bases. The CDR3 consists of 14 residues. Germline V CDR1 and CDR2: MDHEN, SYDVKM. Unmatched junction bases numbered 6, after V lost 5 bases and J lost 3 bases. Supplemented by reference TRBV28 and TRBJ1-1, the full variable domain reads DVKVTQSSRYLVKRTGEKVFLECVQDMDHENMFWYRQDPGLGLRLIYFSYDVKMKEKGDIPEGYSVSREKKERFSLILESASTNQTSMYLCASSNRGGDTEAFFGQGTRLTVV.

This chain links TRBV28 with TRBJ2-7, with TRBD2 matching over 10 bases. The J segment lost 7 bases and the V segment lost 6 bases, leaving 9 bases of the junction unmatched. There are 14 residues in the CDR3. CDR1 MDHEN and CDR2 SYDVKM come from the germline V gene. CDR3 sequence (DNA): TGTGCCAGCAGATCCAGCGGGGGGGCGGGAGAGCAGTACTTC. It is translated as CASRSSGGAGEQYF. Drawing the rest from reference TRBV28 and TRBJ2-7, the complete variable domain is DVKVTQSSRYLVKRTGEKVFLECVQDMDHENMFWYRQDPGLGLRLIYFSYDVKMKEKGDIPEGYSVSREKKERFSLILESASTNQTSMYLCASRSSGGAGEQYFGPGTRLTVT.

V usage is TRBV18 and J usage is TRBJ2-5; a possible D gene is TRBD2 (5 bases). From germline, CDR1 is KGHSH and CDR2 LQKENI. The ends were cut back, 2 bases at V and 4 bases at J, with 11 bases in the middle. The CDR3 is 14 amino acids. This CDR3 reads CASSPLPAGETQYF. The CDR3 DNA follows: TGTGCCAGCTCACCATTGCCGGCGGGAGAGACCCAGTACTTC. The full variable domain, completed using reference TRBV18 and TRBJ2-5, is NAGVMQNPRHLVRRRGQEARLRCSPMKGHSHVYWYRQLPEEGLKFMVYLQKENIIDESGMPKERFSAEFPKEGPSILRIQQVVRGDSAAYFCASSPLPAGETQYFGPGTRLLVL.

CDR3 residues: CASSRGLAGGVRTDTQYF. The CDR3 nucleotides read TGCGCCAGCAGCCGCGGACTAGCGGGAGGGGTTCGCACAGATACGCAGTATTTT. The chain is built from TRBV5-1 and TRBJ2-3, with TRBD2 identical over 15 bases. The trim removed 4 bases at V and 1 base at J, leaving 7 bases unmatched. Germline V gene lookup returns CDR1 SGHRS and CDR2 YFSETQ. CDR3 length: 18 amino acids.

This clone was detected only once. The V and J genes are TRBV19 and TRBJ2-7, with 8 bases aligning to TRBD1. The CDR3 is 15 amino acids. J was trimmed by 4 bases and V by 3 bases; bases with no gene match: 8. Germline V gives CDR1 LNHDA, CDR2 SQIVND (reference sequence). CDR3 sequence (DNA): TGTGCCAGTAGTATGGGGGCAGGGGGCACGTACGAGCAGTACTTC. Its protein is CASSMGAGGTYEQYF.

The chain joins TRBV9 to TRBJ2-3; D is undetermined. The CDR3 loop spans 15 amino acids. V lost 0 bases and J lost 3, with 11 bases in between. In germline, CDR1 is SGDLS, CDR2 YYNGEE. CDR3 coding DNA: TGTGCCAGCAGCGTAGGCTCTAGTGGGACAGATACGCAGTATTTT. It is translated as CASSVGSSGTDTQYF.

The rearrangement joins TRBV7-2 to TRBJ2-1; perhaps TRBD1 as D (6 bases). The CDR3 consists of 15 residues. CDR1 is SGHTA and CDR2 is FQGNSA in the germline V gene. Deletions cut 1 base from V and 7 bases from J, with 14 bases between. CDR3 bases: TGTGCCAGCAGCTTAGTCGGCCAGCAGGGGAATGAGCAGTTCTTC. Amino acids: CASSLVGQQGNEQFF.

This chain joins TRBV7-9 and TRBJ2-5; D possibly corresponds to TRBD2 (7 bases). Trimming stripped 5 bases from V and 1 base from J, with 17 bases between. Germline loops: CDR1 SEHNR, CDR2 FQNEAQ (reference sequence). The CDR3 loop spans 16 amino acids. CDR3 in amino acids: CASSAHGGLGQETQYF. The CDR3 nucleotides are TGTGCCAGCAGCGCACACGGGGGGCTTGGCCAAGAGACCCAGTACTTC.

The gene calls are TRBV28 and TRBJ1-5; D call uncertain. CDR1 MDHEN and CDR2 SYDVKM come from the germline V gene. V shed 6 bases and J shed 0 bases, with 9 bases lying between them. The length of the CDR3 is 14 residues. The CDR3 sequence: CASRLQISNQPQHF. In DNA, the CDR3 is TGTGCCAGCAGGCTTCAGATTAGCAATCAGCCCCAGCATTTT.

This clone showed up just a few times. V is TRBV19 and J is TRBJ2-7; 11 bases map to TRBD1. Germline V gene data show CDR1 as LNHDA and CDR2 as SQIVND (reference sequence). The J segment lost 7 bases and the V segment lost 9 bases, leaving 8 bases of the junction unmatched. CDR3 length: 13 amino acids. The CDR3 bases are TGTGCCAGACCGGGACAGGGGGTTCGGGAGCAGTACTTC. Protein product: CARPGQGVREQYF.

The chain employs TRBV5-4 and TRBJ2-1, with 7 bases identical to TRBD1. With V trimmed by 4 bases and J by 11 bases, 21 bases remained unmatched. Germline values: CDR1 SGHNT, CDR2 YYREEE (reference sequence). The CDR3 runs to 17 residues. CDR3 in DNA: TGTGCCAGCAGCCCGGGTGTTCCTAGTGACAGGGTGGTAAAGCAGTTCTTC. Protein: CASSPGVPSDRVVKQFF.